The T cell receptor (beta chain) described here comes from a study of T cell repertoires in cytomegalovirus infection. Study in general: Indications came from public TCR beta signatures; they pointed to CMV infection and to a matching HLA type. The study's findings and limits: The study found HLA-C-restricted CMV-specific TCR beta clonotypes dominating the ex vivo response. Cumulative frequency (of public TCR beta family members) identified carriers of CMV plus the relevant HLA.

Germline V gene sequence: CDR1 DFQATT, CDR2 SNEGSKA (reference sequence). The length of the CDR3 is 12 residues. Trimming shortened V by 0 bases and J by 8 bases, and 8 bases separated the two germline ends. Each CDR3 protein is one row after TCRdb ran MiXCR on the reads. In the table there are 150,000 or so distinct CDR3 sequences, 17% of which are singletons. This clonotype came up a few times. The target antigen is unknown. This TCR was recovered from a human donor in good health (CMV status not recorded). Some clones in this sample may be carry-over from other donors' samples. The rearrangement links TRBV20-1 to TRBJ2-1, with no clear D. Sequenced input: CD8+ T cells from PBMCs. CDR3 DNA sequence: TGCAGTGCTAGAGATCATAAAGATGAGCAGTTCTTC. It yields the protein CSARDHKDEQFF.